This record concerns one T cell receptor (beta chain) sequence. Original processing notes: Cell counts per sample came from amplifying reference gene primers. TCRdb keeps only in-frame clones here, not all; method: immunoSEQ multiplex PCR. Clone size and V and J calls were adopted from that table, with D and trimming inferred from the DNA. Of 170,000 or so clones in the sample, 85% are singletons; the top ten hold 6.2%. This specimen comes from a study of blood T cell repertoires in COVID-19. Whole-study context: Specimens from acute and convalescent COVID-19 originated in the United States, Italy and Spain.

Ages ranged from about 18 to 100 years, with residence in about 23 US areas. Two negative PCRs, clearance, or symptom resolution had been documented for recovered Cohort 3 donors. V trimming: 4 bases; J trimming: 2 bases; junction bases outside the gene matches: 8. Germline V gene data show CDR1 as SGHAT and CDR2 as FQNNGV. The CDR3 sequence is 16 residues long. The chain is built from TRBV11-2 and TRBJ1-2; 9 bases are a match to TRBD1. Input material: PBMCs or T cells enriched from blood (not recorded which). The receptor's source is a man aged 35-49 years who had recovered from COVID-19. For the CDR3, the DNA is TGTGCCAGCAGCTCAAGTCCCGGGACAGGGAACTATGGCTACACCTTC. Residues: CASSSSPGTGNYGYTF. Complete variable domain (other parts from reference TRBV11-2 and TRBJ1-2): EAGVAQSPRYKIIEKRQSVAFWCNPISGHATLYWYQQILGQGPKLLIQFQNNGVVDDSQLPKDRFSAERLKGVDSTLKIQPAKLEDSAVYLCASSSSPGTGNYGYTFGSGTRLTVV.